The 30 T cell receptor beta chains reported below all come from one sample, sequenced in a study of TIL therapy for anti-PD-1-resistant metastatic lung cancer. The immunoSEQ assay was v3. The method was immunoSEQ multiplex PCR; TCRdb's version includes in-frame clones alone and lacks a portion of them. The sample yields about 55,000 clones, roughly four fifths seen once. Time point indicated: pre-treatment sample, taken before nivolumab and TIL therapy. The material was blood, obtained at baseline. The receptors stem from a person between 25 and 79 years old with non-small cell lung cancer.

The chain joins TRBV29-1 to TRBJ2-7; D might be TRBD2 (6 bases). Trimming shortened V by 6 bases and J by 0 bases, and 15 bases separated the two germline ends. Germline V lookup: CDR1 SQVTM, CDR2 ANQGSEA. This CDR3 is 14 amino acids long. The CDR3 DNA reads as TGCAGCGTAAGTCCGGGACTCCACTCCTACGAGCAGTACTTC. It is translated as CSVSPGLHSYEQYF.

The CDR3: CASSLGDSGANVLTF. The DNA of the CDR3 is TGTGCCAGCAGCTTAGGAGACTCTGGGGCCAACGTCCTGACTTTC. J is TRBJ2-6 and V is TRBV7-9; D is ambiguous. V was cut by 1 base and J by 0 bases, with 4 bases left in between. This CDR3 comprises 15 residues. Germline loops: CDR1 SEHNR, CDR2 FQNEAQ (reference sequence).

The gene calls are TRBV9 and TRBJ2-1, with D possibly called TRBD1 or TRBD2 (5 bases each). CDR3 length: 15 residues. Germline V lookup: CDR1 SGDLS, CDR2 YYNGEE. The V and J ends lost 0 bases and 13 bases respectively, with 20 bases between them. DNA for the CDR3: TGTGCCAGCAGCGTAGGGGGCGGGCCCCCCGAGATTCAGTTCTTC. It codes for CASSVGGGPPEIQFF. Full variable domain (rest looked up from reference TRBV9 and TRBJ2-1): DSGVTQTPKHLITATGQRVTLRCSPRSGDLSVYWYQQSLDQGLQFLIQYYNGEERAKGNILERFSAQQFPDLHSELNLSSLELGDSALYFCASSVGGGPPEIQFFGPGTRLTVL.

The chain is built from TRBV7-2 and TRBJ2-7; D gene uncertain. CDR3 size: 13 residues. Trimming took off 1 base at V and 3 bases at J, with 7 bases between the two ends. Germline CDR1 and CDR2: SGHTA and FQGNSA. The CDR3 DNA reads TGTGCCAGCAGCTTAGGGGGTTTCTACGAGCAGTACTTC. Protein: CASSLGGFYEQYF.

This clone appeared a few times. The CDR3 DNA reads TGTGCCAGCAGTCTCCGACTAGCGGGAGGAAACAATGAGCAGTTCTTC. Amino acids: CASSLRLAGGNNEQFF. V and J are TRBV28 and TRBJ2-1; 13 positions agree with TRBD2. The CDR3 loop spans 16 amino acids. Looked up from germline, CDR1 is MDHEN and CDR2 is SYDVKM. V was pared by 5 bases and J by 5 bases, with 6 bases of the junction left unmatched.

The chain joins TRBV28 to TRBJ1-1, with a possible D match to TRBD1 (5 bases). Per the germline V gene, CDR1 is MDHEN and CDR2 is SYDVKM. The CDR3 covers 16 residues. Trimming stripped 6 bases from V and 0 bases from J, with 17 bases between. The CDR3 DNA reads TGTGCCAGCAGCTACACGCCGGGGGGATTGAACACTGAAGCTTTCTTT. It is translated as CASSYTPGGLNTEAFF.

The sample holds a few counts of this clone. The chain links TRBV6-2 or TRBV6-3 to TRBJ1-2, with D perhaps matching TRBD1 (6 bases). The CDR3 length is 17 residues. CDR1 MNHEY and CDR2 SVGEGT come from the germline V gene. The ends were cut back, 2 bases at V and 2 bases at J, with 18 bases in the middle. CDR3 amino acids: CASSYGGPWIKNYGYTF. CDR3 nucleotides: TGTGCCAGCAGTTACGGGGGGCCTTGGATAAAGAACTATGGCTACACCTTC.

This clone showed up just once. This chain connects TRBV12-3 or TRBV12-4 to TRBJ1-2, with D possibly matching TRBD1 (5 bases). Deletions cut 1 base from V and 4 bases from J, with 7 bases between. There are 13 residues in the CDR3. The CDR3 DNA is TGTGCCAGCAGTTTAGGAGGGACCTATGGCTACACCTTC. Protein: CASSLGGTYGYTF.

The J gene is TRBJ1-5, the V gene TRBV24-1; TRBD1 agrees at 7 bases. The CDR3 has 15 amino acids. J was trimmed by 3 bases and V by 4 bases; bases with no gene match: 5. Per germline, CDR1 KGHDR and CDR2 SFDVKD. The CDR3 bases are TGTGCCACCAGTGAAACCGACAGGGACAATCAGCCCCAGCATTTT. Its translation is CATSETDRDNQPQHF.

The genes are TRBV6-5 and TRBJ1-5; 12 bases line up with TRBD1. With 6 bases clipped from V and 6 bases from J, the junction kept 6 bases outside the gene matches. The CDR3 extends over 15 amino acids. CDR1 is MNHEY, CDR2 SVGAGI, per germline. Here the CDR3 reads CASRGGQGAIQPQHF. The CDR3 DNA reads as TGTGCCAGCAGAGGGGGACAGGGGGCGATTCAGCCCCAGCATTTT.

The chain couples TRBV30 to TRBJ2-3; D unclear. The CDR3 covers 13 residues. CDR1 is GTSNPN, CDR2 SVGIG, per germline (reference sequence). Deletions cut 5 bases from V and 3 bases from J, with 12 bases between. CDR3 DNA: TGTGCCTGGGCGTGGCGGCGAACAGATACGCAGTATTTT. It is translated as CAWAWRRTDTQYF.

This clone came up once. The chain joins TRBV21-1 to TRBJ2-3; TRBD2, the D gene given by the table, was not confirmed from the DNA. TRBV21-1 is a pseudogene segment. There are 15 residues in the CDR3. CDR3 nucleotides: TGTGCCAGCAGCAGCCACGGGGGGGCTACAGATACGCAGTATTTT. Translating gives CASSSHGGATDTQYF.

The CDR3 DNA reads TGCGCCAGCAGCCAAGGGAGAGGGGGCCTCCCTCAAAAACTGTTTTTT. As protein: CASSQGRGGLPQKLFF. The chain links TRBV4-3 to TRBJ1-4; 7 nucleotides agree with TRBD1. The germline V gene encodes CDR1 LGHNA and CDR2 YSLEER. The J segment lost 9 bases and the V segment lost 1 base, leaving 11 bases of the junction unmatched. The CDR3 has 16 residues.

This clone occurred once. The V and J genes are TRBV5-4 and TRBJ2-5; a possible D gene is TRBD1 (6 bases). Germline loops: CDR1 SGHNT, CDR2 YYREEE (reference sequence). The V end lost 2 bases, the J end lost 5 bases, and 13 bases lay between the germline ends. This CDR3 has 14 residues. In DNA, the CDR3 is TGTGCCAGCAGCTTAGCAGGGGTTGGGGAGACCCAGTACTTC. As protein: CASSLAGVGETQYF.

The chain carries TRBV7-3 and TRBJ1-6; TRBD1 is a possible D gene (6 bases). The CDR3 is made up of 20 amino acids. V dropped 4 bases and J dropped 7 bases, with 29 bases sitting between them. Germline loops: CDR1 SGHTA, CDR2 FQGTGA. The CDR3 DNA reads as TGTGCCAGCAGCTCCAAACAGGGCTGCCTCCCTGCCCATTTAAATTCACCCCTCCACTTT. Translated: CASSSKQGCLPAHLNSPLHF. Drawing the rest from reference TRBV7-3 and TRBJ1-6, the complete variable domain is GAGVSQTPSNKVTEKGKYVELRCDPISGHTALYWYRQSLGQGPEFLIYFQGTGAADDSGLPNDRFFAVRPEGSVSTLKIQRTERGDSAVYLCASSSKQGCLPAHLNSPLHFGNGTRLTVT.

The genes are TRBV28 and TRBJ2-3; D remains ambiguous. This CDR3 region has 13 residues. The ends were cut back, 3 bases at V and 2 bases at J, with 6 bases in the middle. Germline V gene sequence: CDR1 MDHEN, CDR2 SYDVKM. The CDR3 sequence is CASSLGPTDTQYF. The CDR3, as DNA: TGTGCCAGCAGTTTGGGCCCCACAGATACGCAGTATTTT.

The chain carries TRBV11-2 and TRBJ2-3; D is perhaps TRBD1 (6 bases). Trimming removed 4 bases at V and 0 bases at J, with 17 bases between. CDR3 length: 17 amino acids. Germline V gene lookup returns CDR1 SGHAT and CDR2 FQNNGV. In nucleotides, the CDR3 is TGTGCCAGCAGCTCACTCGGGACATCCGTTAGCACAGATACGCAGTATTTT. Protein sequence: CASSSLGTSVSTDTQYF.

This chain joins TRBV6-5 and TRBJ1-1; TRBD1 is a possible D gene (5 bases). The CDR3 loop spans 14 amino acids. Germline-derived CDR1 and CDR2 are MNHEY and SVGAGI. V was clipped by 2 bases and J by 1 base, with 8 bases between them. CDR3 amino acids: CASSYGGGNTEAFF. CDR3 coding DNA: TGTGCCAGCAGTTACGGGGGGGGGAACACTGAAGCTTTCTTT.

The chain links TRBV19 to TRBJ2-2; TRBD1 matches 9 bases. The CDR3 is made up of 16 amino acids. Germline loops: CDR1 LNHDA, CDR2 SQIVND (reference sequence). Trimming took 9 bases from V and 1 from J; bases not matched to a gene: 9. The CDR3 region is CASLLTGGLNTGELFF. The CDR3 nucleotides are TGTGCCAGCTTGCTAACAGGGGGCTTGAACACCGGGGAGCTGTTTTTT.

The chain links TRBV6-2 or TRBV6-3 to TRBJ1-2; D gene ambiguous. CDR3 length equals 14 residues. V shed 6 bases and J shed 4 bases, with 15 bases lying between them. Per the germline V gene, CDR1 is MNHEY and CDR2 is SVGEGT. The chain's CDR3 is CASSPGPATYGYTF. The CDR3 nucleotides are TGTGCCAGCAGCCCCGGTCCAGCTACCTATGGCTACACCTTC.

The rearrangement uses TRBV5-4 and TRBJ2-2; D might be TRBD1 (5 bases). Trimming stripped 4 bases from V and 0 bases from J, with 10 bases between. The germline CDR1 and CDR2 sequences are SGHNT and YYREEE (reference sequence). This CDR3 is 15 amino acids long. This CDR3 reads CASSPRQPNTGELFF. The CDR3 nucleotides are TGTGCCAGCAGCCCCCGACAGCCGAACACCGGGGAGCTGTTTTTT.

The gene calls are TRBV30 and TRBJ2-7, with TRBD1 matching over 9 bases. From germline, CDR1 is GTSNPN and CDR2 SVGIG (reference sequence). This CDR3 comprises 12 residues. The J segment lost 5 bases and the V segment lost 5 bases, leaving 4 bases of the junction unmatched. The CDR3 reads CAWGTGSNEQYF. In DNA, the CDR3 is TGTGCCTGGGGGACAGGGTCGAACGAGCAGTACTTC.

The rearrangement joins TRBV6-2 or TRBV6-3 to TRBJ2-7; no reliable D call. The CDR3 is 13 residues long. V was trimmed by 0 bases and J by 4 bases, leaving 7 bases between them. Germline assignment: CDR1 MNHEY and CDR2 SVGEGT. The CDR3 sequence: CASSYSISYEQYF. The CDR3 DNA reads as TGTGCCAGCAGTTACTCGATTTCTTACGAGCAGTACTTC.

The rearrangement joins TRBV3-1 (or the pseudogene TRBV3-2) to TRBJ1-4; 7 bases match TRBD1. The CDR3 length is 15 residues. With 4 bases clipped from V and 4 bases from J, the junction kept 6 bases outside the gene matches. Looked up from germline, CDR1 is LGHDT and CDR2 is YNNKEL (reference sequence). Written as DNA, the CDR3 is TGTGCCAGCAGCCGTGGGGACAGAAATAATGAAAAACTGTTTTTT. Translating gives CASSRGDRNNEKLFF.

The chain recombines TRBV15 with TRBJ2-2, with TRBD2 matching over 8 bases. Germline lookup yields CDR1 LNHNV and CDR2 YYDKDF (reference sequence). V gave up 8 bases and J gave up 6 bases; unmatched junction bases: 8. CDR3 length equals 14 residues. The DNA for the CDR3 is TGTGCCACCTCGACGGGGGGGAAGGCCGGGGAGCTGTTTTTT. This encodes CATSTGGKAGELFF.

This clone was observed a handful of times. The chain carries TRBV3-1 (or the pseudogene TRBV3-2) and TRBJ2-5; TRBD1 matches 12 bases. The CDR3 spans 16 residues. The germline V gene encodes CDR1 LGHDT and CDR2 YNNKEL (reference sequence). With 4 bases clipped from V and 5 bases from J, the junction kept 8 bases outside the gene matches. The CDR3 is CASSLRGQGARETQYF. CDR3 nucleotides: TGTGCCAGCAGCCTCAGGGGACAGGGGGCGCGGGAGACCCAGTACTTC.

The rearrangement uses TRBV27 and TRBJ2-7, with TRBD1 identical over 10 bases. Trimming took 7 bases from V and 2 from J; bases not matched to a gene: 14. The germline gives CDR1 MNHEY, CDR2 SMNVEV (reference sequence). This CDR3 contains 17 residues. The CDR3 loop is CASTPGQGSPHAYEQYF. The DNA of the CDR3 is TGTGCCAGCACTCCGGGACAGGGGAGTCCCCACGCCTACGAGCAGTACTTC.

The gene calls are TRBV7-3 and TRBJ2-3; TRBD2 matches 7 bases. V shed 2 bases and J 6 bases; nucleotides not matched to a gene: 8. There are 15 residues in the CDR3. Germline loops: CDR1 SGHTA, CDR2 FQGTGA. The CDR3 region is CASSLFSGLGDTQYF. Written as DNA, the CDR3 is TGTGCCAGCAGCTTATTTAGCGGGTTAGGGGATACGCAGTATTTT.

The gene calls are TRBV5-5 and TRBJ2-5; D call uncertain. This CDR3 is 14 amino acids long. The germline V and J ends were trimmed by 4 bases and 1 base, with 11 bases remaining between them. Per the germline V gene, CDR1 is SGHKS and CDR2 is YYEKEE (reference sequence). This chain's CDR3 is CASSLEWVQETQYF. CDR3 DNA: TGTGCCAGCAGCCTCGAGTGGGTCCAAGAGACCCAGTACTTC.

The chain has TRBV5-8 and TRBJ2-5; no clear D gene. This CDR3 contains 14 residues. Between the trimmed V and J ends, which lost 0 bases and 0 bases, there was a span of 6 bases. CDR1 SGHTS and CDR2 YDEGEE come from the germline V gene. The CDR3 DNA sequence: TGTGCCAGCAGCTTGGGACAACACCAAGAGACCCAGTACTTC. This gives the protein CASSLGQHQETQYF. The full variable domain, completed using reference TRBV5-8 and TRBJ2-5, is EAGVTQSPTHLIKTRGQQATLRCSPISGHTSVYWYQQALGLGLQFLLWYDEGEERNRGNFPPRFSGRQFPNYSSELNVNALELEDSALYLCASSLGQHQETQYFGPGTRLLVL.